The 5 T cell receptor beta chains reported below all come from one sample, sequenced in a study of Ad26.COV2.S vaccination and SARS-CoV-2 variants. Assay: immunoSEQ multiplex PCR; the TCRdb copy retains only in-frame clones and omits some. The table records around 370,000 clones, approximately 90% of them present only once. The sample consisted of peripheral blood, taken after recovery from COVID-19. The receptors were sampled from a human donor who had recovered from COVID-19.

The CDR3 nucleotides read TGCGCCAGCAGCTTGTCGACTAGCGGGGTTGTGGGCAATGAGCAGTTCTTC. It is translated as CASSLSTSGVVGNEQFF. The chain recombines TRBV5-1 with TRBJ2-1; 11 nucleotides match TRBD2. The V gene end was trimmed by 1 base and the J gene end by 6 bases; junction bases not matched to a gene: 9. There are 17 residues in the CDR3. Germline CDR1 and CDR2: SGHRS and YFSETQ.

As DNA, the CDR3 is TGTGCCAGCAGCTTAGTTAGGGCCTTGGGTGACTACGAGCAGTACTTC. It yields the protein CASSLVRALGDYEQYF. This chain uses TRBV7-9 with TRBJ2-7, with D hard to call. The CDR3 sequence is 16 residues long. The V gene lost 1 base and the J gene lost 3 bases, with 16 bases spanning the gap. Looked up from germline, CDR1 is SEHNR and CDR2 is FQNEAQ (reference sequence).

V is TRBV19 and J is TRBJ1-2; 8 nucleotides agree with TRBD1. The junction had 4 bases not matched to a gene; V was cut back by 5 bases and J by 5 bases. Germline V gives CDR1 LNHDA, CDR2 SQIVND (reference sequence). This CDR3 region has 13 residues. CDR3 sequence reads: CASSGQGSYGYTF. In DNA form, the CDR3 reads TGTGCCAGTAGTGGACAGGGTTCTTATGGCTACACCTTC. The entire variable domain, with the rest obtained from reference TRBV19 and TRBJ1-2, is as follows: DGGITQSPKYLFRKEGQNVTLSCEQNLNHDAMYWYRQDPGQGLRLIYYSQIVNDFQKGDIAEGYSVSREKKESFPLTVTSAQKNPTAFYLCASSGQGSYGYTFGSGTRLTVV.

The V gene is TRBV12-5, the J gene TRBJ2-7, with 14 bases that match TRBD2. The CDR3 has 20 residues. V was clipped by 5 bases and J by 1 base; unmatched bases: 16. Germline-derived CDR1 and CDR2 are LGHNT and FRNRAP. The CDR3 DNA sequence: TGTGCTAGTGGTCACAAACTTACCGGGACTAGCGGGGGATTATCCTACGAGCAGTACTTC. Translation gives CASGHKLTGTSGGLSYEQYF.

V usage is TRBV9 and J usage is TRBJ1-5; 9 positions match TRBD1. The CDR3 has 15 amino acids. V gave up 5 bases and J gave up 3 bases; unmatched junction bases: 6. CDR1 and CDR2 (germline): SGDLS, YYNGEE. CDR3 nucleotides: TGTGCCAGCAGTGGACAGGGGAATGACAATCAGCCCCAGCATTTT. Its translation: CASSGQGNDNQPQHF.